The 32 T cell receptor beta chains below were found in one sample sequenced in a study of blood T cell repertoires in COVID-19. Libraries were prepared by immunoSEQ multiplex PCR; TCRdb keeps only in-frame clonotypes and omits some of them. The table records about 120,000 clones, roughly 90% of them present only once. The sequenced sample was peripheral blood. Source of these receptors: a human donor with acute or convalescent COVID-19. The donor label of this sample is uncertain.

This clone was picked up a small number of times. The CDR3 sequence is CASSGDRARGEAFF. As DNA, the CDR3 is TGTGCCAGCAGTGGAGACAGGGCGCGAGGTGAAGCTTTCTTT. The chain couples TRBV6-4 to TRBJ1-1, with 7 positions matching TRBD1. The V gene end was trimmed by 4 bases and the J gene end by 7 bases; junction bases not matched to a gene: 9. The CDR3 covers 14 residues. Germline V gene data show CDR1 as MRHNA and CDR2 as SNTAGT.

The rearrangement uses TRBV28 and TRBJ1-1; a weak D match, TRBD1 (5 bases). In germline, CDR1 is MDHEN, CDR2 SYDVKM. CDR3 length equals 18 residues. V gave up 6 bases and J gave up 4 bases, with 27 bases separating them. In DNA, the CDR3 is TGTGCCAGCAGCGATAATAGTCACAGGCTAACAGTGGGCACTGAAGCTTTCTTT. It encodes CASSDNSHRLTVGTEAFF.

This chain connects TRBV12-3 or TRBV12-4 to TRBJ1-5, with D uncertain. V dropped 4 bases and J dropped 4 bases, with 8 bases sitting between them. The CDR3 has 13 amino acids. In DNA, the CDR3 is TGTGCCAGCAGTTATGTGTTAAATCAGCCCCAGCATTTT. This codes for CASSYVLNQPQHF.

The V call is TRBV4-2, the J call TRBJ2-7, with TRBD2 matching 8 bases. Germline loops: CDR1 LGHNA, CDR2 YNFKEQ. There are 14 residues in the CDR3. V lost 3 bases, J lost 4 bases, and 5 bases stayed unmatched. CDR3 residues: CASSHGLAGYEQYF. The CDR3 nucleotides are TGTGCCAGCAGCCACGGACTAGCCGGGTACGAGCAGTACTTC.

The genes are TRBV24-1 and TRBJ2-2; 10 bases are shared with TRBD1. Germline lookup yields CDR1 KGHDR and CDR2 SFDVKD. The junction had 7 bases not matched to a gene; V was cut back by 2 bases and J by 8 bases. There are 16 residues in the CDR3. The CDR3 region has the DNA TGTGCCACCAGTGATTCCGGGACAGGGGTGAAGGGGGAGCTGTTTTTT. This gives the protein CATSDSGTGVKGELFF.

The gene calls are TRBV9 and TRBJ2-5, with D possibly matching TRBD1 (5 bases). The CDR3 totals 14 residues. The germline gives CDR1 SGDLS, CDR2 YYNGEE. V lost 0 bases, J lost 5 bases, and 11 bases lay in between. CDR3 bases: TGTGCCAGCAGCGTAGAGGGGCAGGGCGAGACCCAGTACTTC. Amino acid sequence: CASSVEGQGETQYF.

V and J are TRBV30 and TRBJ2-3, with 10 bases that match TRBD1. V trimming: 3 bases; J trimming: 5 bases; junction bases outside the gene matches: 17. CDR1 and CDR2 (germline): GTSNPN, SVGIG (reference sequence). This CDR3 contains 18 residues. The CDR3 DNA reads TGTGCCTGGAGCTTGGGGGCGAGCCCGGGACAGGGGAGAGATACGCAGTATTTT. Translation gives CAWSLGASPGQGRDTQYF. The whole variable domain, filled in from reference TRBV30 and TRBJ2-3, reads SQTIHQWPATLVQPVGSPLSLECTVEGTSNPNLYWYRQAAGRGLQLLFYSVGIGQISSEVPQNLSASRPQDRQFILSSKKLLLSDSGFYLCAWSLGASPGQGRDTQYFGPGTRLTVL.

The chain combines TRBV6-6 with TRBJ2-7; 9 bases align to TRBD1. The trim removed 7 bases at V and 3 bases at J, leaving 10 bases unmatched. Looked up from germline, CDR1 is MNHNY and CDR2 is SVGAGI (reference sequence). The CDR3 runs to 15 residues. CDR3 region: CASNKRTGDRYEQYF. The CDR3 DNA reads as TGTGCCAGCAATAAGCGGACAGGGGATCGCTACGAGCAGTACTTC.

This clone was detected only once. The chain links TRBV7-2 to TRBJ1-1; D is uncertain. The CDR3 spans 14 residues. The V and J ends lost 1 base and 1 base respectively, with 7 bases between them. Germline CDR1 reads SGHTA; CDR2 reads FQGNSA. CDR3 amino acids: CASSLGRANTEAFF. CDR3 DNA: TGTGCCAGCAGCTTAGGGAGGGCGAACACTGAAGCTTTCTTT. Variable domain in full (rest from reference TRBV7-2 and TRBJ1-1): GAGVSQSPSNKVTEKGKDVELRCDPISGHTALYWYRQSLGQGLEFLIYFQGNSAPDKSGLPSDRFSAERTGGSVSTLTIQRTQQEDSAVYLCASSLGRANTEAFFGQGTRLTVV.

The chain combines TRBV6-5 with TRBJ2-5; 14 bases are shared with TRBD2. The CDR3 sequence is 16 residues long. Germline assignment: CDR1 MNHEY and CDR2 SVGAGI. After removal of 1 base from V and 4 bases from J, the junction contained 2 bases not matched to a gene. CDR3 nucleotides: TGTGCCAGCAGTTACTTCGGACTAGCGGGGGGAGAGACCCAGTACTTC. It codes for CASSYFGLAGGETQYF.

The genes are TRBV12-3 or TRBV12-4 and TRBJ1-2; 7 bases match TRBD1. J was trimmed by 2 bases and V by 6 bases; bases with no gene match: 3. The CDR3 runs to 13 residues. The CDR3 loop is CASREGQNYGYTF. As DNA, the CDR3 is TGTGCCAGCAGGGAGGGACAGAACTATGGCTACACCTTC.

In DNA, the CDR3 is TGTGCCACCAGCACCCGGACAGGGGGCGTGGACGAGCAGTACTTC. This sequence encodes CATSTRTGGVDEQYF. The gene calls are TRBV15 and TRBJ2-7, with TRBD1 matching over 11 bases. The CDR3 spans 15 residues. After removal of 4 bases from V and 5 bases from J, the junction contained 7 bases not matched to a gene. CDR1 and CDR2 from the germline V gene are LNHNV and YYDKDF (reference sequence).

The chain employs TRBV7-9 and TRBJ2-7, with TRBD1 matching over 7 bases. Trimming cost V 4 bases and J 1 base; bases outside gene matches: 4. CDR3 length: 14 amino acids. Germline CDR1 and CDR2: SEHNR and FQNEAQ (reference sequence). DNA of the CDR3: TGTGCCAGCAGCTCCGACAGGGTTTCCTACGAGCAGTACTTC. Its translation: CASSSDRVSYEQYF.

V and J are TRBV24-1 and TRBJ2-2, with a possible D match to TRBD1 (6 bases). Germline V lookup: CDR1 KGHDR, CDR2 SFDVKD. CDR3 size: 14 residues. Trimming pared 1 base from V and 5 bases from J, leaving 7 bases between. CDR3: CATSDLTGTGELFF. DNA of the CDR3: TGTGCCACCAGTGATTTAACAGGGACCGGGGAGCTGTTTTTT.

This clone has only a few counts. Other DNA sequences in the same sample also yield this CDR3. This chain connects TRBV11-2 to TRBJ2-5; 8 bases line up with TRBD1. The CDR3 is made up of 14 amino acids. The germline gives CDR1 SGHAT, CDR2 FQNNGV. V shed 5 bases, J shed 5 bases, and the junction held 7 bases outside the gene matches. CDR3 sequence: CASSLDRGRETQYF. CDR3 coding DNA: TGTGCCAGCAGCCTCGACAGGGGTAGGGAGACCCAGTACTTC.

The genes are TRBV12-3 or TRBV12-4 and TRBJ1-5; no definite D call. The V end was cut by 3 bases, the J end by 6 bases, with 9 bases between. This CDR3 region has 13 residues. CDR3 protein: CASSLGESQPQHF. CDR3 sequence (DNA): TGTGCCAGCAGTTTGGGCGAAAGTCAGCCCCAGCATTTT.

V gene TRBV28 combines with J gene TRBJ2-1; 7 nucleotides agree with TRBD1. Losses at the gene ends were 7 bases for V and 2 bases for J; bases not matched to a gene: 8. The CDR3 extends over 15 amino acids. CDR1 is MDHEN and CDR2 is SYDVKM in the germline V gene. CDR3 residues: CASTGTAKTYNEQFF. The DNA for the CDR3 is TGTGCCAGCACCGGGACAGCCAAAACCTACAATGAGCAGTTCTTC.

DNA of the CDR3: TGCGCCAGCAGCCAAGGGTCTACTTTTGGGGGGGAGACTGAAGCTTTCTTT. Translation gives CASSQGSTFGGETEAFF. The rearrangement links TRBV4-1 to TRBJ1-1, with a tentative D call TRBD1 (5 bases). The CDR3 is 17 residues long. Trimming took 1 base from V and 5 from J, leaving 20 bases between them. The germline CDR1 and CDR2 sequences are MGHRA and YSYEKL.

The chain joins TRBV29-1 to TRBJ1-4, with TRBD1 matching over 7 bases. Germline CDR1 and CDR2: SQVTM and ANQGSEA. V shed 7 bases and J 0 bases; nucleotides not matched to a gene: 8. CDR3 length: 15 residues. CDR3: CSGRDSTATNEKLFF. In nucleotides, the CDR3 is TGCAGCGGCCGGGACAGCACCGCAACTAATGAAAAACTGTTTTTT.

About this clone: At one end, the junction sequence differs from germline, possibly due to a read error. CDR3 residues: CASSFVQGYHF. As DNA, the CDR3 is TGTGCCAGCAGTTTCGTACAGGGCTACCATTTT. The V and J genes are TRBV6-6 and TRBJ1-3; TRBD1 might be the D (6 bases). Germline V gene data show CDR1 as MNHNY and CDR2 as SVGAGI (reference sequence). The CDR3 has 11 amino acids.

This chain links TRBV5-4 with TRBJ1-2; D remains unclear. V shed 4 bases and J shed 7 bases, with 14 bases lying between them. Germline loops: CDR1 SGHNT, CDR2 YYREEE (reference sequence). The CDR3 totals 13 residues. As DNA, the CDR3 is TGTGCCAGCAGCCGGCGGGAGGTCGGTGGCTACACCTTC. It encodes CASSRREVGGYTF.

This chain uses TRBV5-4 with TRBJ2-5; maybe TRBD1 (5 bases). V dropped 5 bases and J dropped 2 bases, with 13 bases sitting between them. The CDR3 has 14 residues. CDR1 and CDR2 from the germline V gene are SGHNT and YYREEE (reference sequence). The CDR3 loop is CASRNQGAQETQYF. The CDR3 nucleotides read TGTGCCAGCAGGAACCAAGGGGCACAAGAGACCCAGTACTTC.

The chain employs TRBV15 and TRBJ2-1, with 7 bases that match TRBD1. The V gene end was trimmed by 0 bases and the J gene end by 10 bases; junction bases not matched to a gene: 6. Germline V gene lookup returns CDR1 LNHNV and CDR2 YYDKDF (reference sequence). The CDR3 sequence is 14 residues long. The CDR3 sequence is CATSRDSRTGEQFF. The CDR3 DNA reads as TGTGCCACCAGCAGAGATTCCCGGACAGGCGAGCAGTTCTTC.

The genes are TRBV5-8 and TRBJ1-2, with TRBD1 as a possible D gene (6 bases). There are 16 residues in the CDR3. The V gene lost 3 bases and the J gene lost 6 bases, with 21 bases spanning the gap. The V gene's germline CDR1 is SGHTS and CDR2 YDEGEE. The DNA of the CDR3 is TGTGCCAGCAGCTATGGACAGATGAGTTATCGGGATGGCTACACCTTC. It specifies CASSYGQMSYRDGYTF.

The J gene is TRBJ1-1, the V gene TRBV19, with 8 nucleotides matching TRBD1. V shed 6 bases, J shed 0 bases, and the junction held 9 bases outside the gene matches. This CDR3 is built from 16 residues. Germline V gives CDR1 LNHDA, CDR2 SQIVND (reference sequence). The CDR3 here is CASRQPQQGVNTEAFF. The CDR3 DNA follows: TGTGCCAGTAGACAACCTCAACAGGGGGTGAACACTGAAGCTTTCTTT.

The V call is TRBV6-6, the J call TRBJ1-5, with 7 bases that match TRBD1. The junction had 3 bases not matched to a gene; V was cut back by 2 bases and J by 5 bases. The CDR3 is made up of 14 amino acids. CDR1 is MNHNY, CDR2 SVGAGI, per germline (reference sequence). CDR3 coding DNA: TGTGCCAGCAGTTACGGGACAGTCGATCAGCCCCAGCATTTT. As protein: CASSYGTVDQPQHF.

The V call is TRBV5-1, the J call TRBJ2-5; a possible D gene is TRBD2 (5 bases). CDR1 SGHRS and CDR2 YFSETQ come from the germline V gene. Trimming removed 0 bases at V and 5 bases at J, with 20 bases between. The CDR3 consists of 17 residues. The CDR3 sequence is CASSLARVGEGRETQYF. The CDR3 DNA reads TGCGCCAGCAGCTTGGCCCGGGTGGGAGAGGGCCGGGAGACCCAGTACTTC.

The chain combines TRBV5-1 with TRBJ2-5, with TRBD2 identical over 9 bases. Germline assignment: CDR1 SGHRS and CDR2 YFSETQ. V lost 0 bases, J lost 5 bases, and 5 bases stayed unmatched. CDR3 length: 15 amino acids. CDR3: CASSLVGTSLETQYF. The CDR3 DNA is TGCGCCAGCAGCTTGGTGGGGACTAGCCTGGAGACCCAGTACTTC.

On this clone: The junction shows a germline mismatch at one end, possibly a read error. V is TRBV6-5 and J is TRBJ2-7; TRBD1 matches at 11 bases. This CDR3 has 11 amino acids. Per germline, CDR1 MNHEY and CDR2 SVGAGI. The CDR3 nucleotides read TGCACCTGCGGGACAGGGGGCGAGCAGTACTTC. Translation gives CTCGTGGEQYF.

The chain links TRBV3-1 (or the pseudogene TRBV3-2) to TRBJ2-2; D may be TRBD1 (5 bases). V was clipped by 8 bases and J by 6 bases, with 10 bases between them. The germline CDR1 and CDR2 sequences are LGHDT and YNNKEL (reference sequence). This CDR3 contains 12 residues. The CDR3 region is CASYQGAGELFF. The CDR3, as DNA: TGTGCCAGCTATCAGGGTGCCGGGGAGCTGTTTTTT.

This rearrangement joins TRBV6-1 to TRBJ2-5; TRBD1 aligns across 10 bases. Trimming took 2 bases from V and 5 from J; bases not matched to a gene: 8. The germline V gene has CDR1 MNHNS and CDR2 SASEGT. The CDR3 has 16 residues. Here the CDR3 reads CASSESGTGVGETQYF. Written as DNA, the CDR3 is TGTGCCAGCAGTGAATCTGGGACAGGGGTGGGGGAGACCCAGTACTTC.

The chain employs TRBV21-1 and TRBJ2-7; the table's TRBD2 call for D was not verified on the DNA. TRBV21-1 is flagged as a pseudogene. This CDR3 is 16 amino acids long. This CDR3 reads CASSEEKSPVSYEQYF. DNA for the CDR3: TGTGCCAGCAGCGAGGAGAAATCCCCAGTTTCCTACGAGCAGTACTTC.